A selection of T cell receptor beta chains follows, all from one sample in a study of cytomegalovirus exposure and HLA in healthy donors. Using immunoSEQ multiplex PCR, the repertoire was profiled, and TCRdb retains in-frame clones only, with some absent. The data show approximately 110,000 clones, 78% seen once. The specimen was PBMCs. The receptor set was obtained from a man aged 35-49 years in good health and CMV-seronegative. Both conserved end residues are part of each CDR3. The D gene is left open where the match is weak. The size entry is marked missing in some rows and otherwise reads once, few, many or a size class.

>NA|TRBV6-1|few|12|TRBJ1-1
CASRTTGAEAFF
TGTGCCAGCAGAACTACAGGCGCTGAAGCTTTCTTT
>NA|TRBV14|NA|16|TRBJ2-6
CASSQTRSSGANVLTF
TGTGCCAGCAGCCAAACAAGGAGCTCTGGGGCCAACGTCCTGACTTTC
>NA|TRBV4-1|NA|15|TRBJ1-2
CASSQESSYYYGYTF
TGCGCCAGCAGCCAAGAATCAAGTTACTATTATGGCTACACCTTC
>TRBD1|TRBV6-1|NA|14|TRBJ1-1
CAIPGQGLVTEAFF
TGTGCCATACCGGGACAGGGCTTAGTCACTGAAGCTTTCTTT
>TRBD1|TRBV4-3|NA|15|TRBJ1-5
CASSQDGQANQPQHF
TGCGCCAGCAGCCAAGATGGACAGGCCAATCAGCCCCAGCATTTT
>TRBD1|TRBV27|NA|13|TRBJ2-7
CASSKGTGVEQYF
TGTGCCAGCAGCAAGGGAACAGGGGTCGAGCAGTACTTC
>TRBD2|TRBV7-3|NA|17|TRBJ2-7
CASSLFPASGGPYEQYF
TGTGCCAGCAGCTTATTCCCCGCTAGCGGGGGACCCTACGAGCAGTACTTC
>NA|TRBV28|NA|12|TRBJ1-1
CASSFSNREAFF
TGTGCCAGCAGTTTCTCAAACAGGGAAGCTTTCTTT
>NA|TRBV7-8|NA|14|TRBJ1-2
CASSLAGGGYGYTF
TGTGCCAGCAGCTTAGCGGGAGGGGGCTATGGCTACACCTTC
>TRBD1|TRBV18|NA|15|TRBJ2-3
CASSPGQAHTDTQYF
TGTGCCAGCTCACCAGGACAGGCGCACACAGATACGCAGTATTTT
>NA|TRBV6-1|NA|13|TRBJ1-5
CASALREEQPQHF
TGTGCCAGCGCACTCAGGGAGGAACAGCCCCAGCATTTT
>TRBD2|TRBV7-2|few|15|TRBJ2-7
CASSDRLAGTYEQYF
TGTGCCAGCAGCGACCGACTAGCGGGTACCTACGAGCAGTACTTC
>NA|TRBV18|NA|14|TRBJ1-3
CASSVDSTGNTIYF
TGTGCCAGCTCAGTGGACAGCACTGGAAACACCATATATTTT
>TRBD1|TRBV7-2|once|13|TRBJ1-1
CASSSQGGTEAFF
TGTGCCAGCAGTTCCCAGGGGGGCACTGAAGCTTTCTTT
>NA|TRBV29-1|NA|11|TRBJ2-7
CSVTADYEQYF
TGCAGCGTTACAGCGGACTACGAGCAGTACTTC
>TRBD1|TRBV27|NA|14|TRBJ1-2
CASSSLGTGGGYTF
TGTGCCAGCAGTTCATTGGGGACAGGGGGAGGCTACACCTTC